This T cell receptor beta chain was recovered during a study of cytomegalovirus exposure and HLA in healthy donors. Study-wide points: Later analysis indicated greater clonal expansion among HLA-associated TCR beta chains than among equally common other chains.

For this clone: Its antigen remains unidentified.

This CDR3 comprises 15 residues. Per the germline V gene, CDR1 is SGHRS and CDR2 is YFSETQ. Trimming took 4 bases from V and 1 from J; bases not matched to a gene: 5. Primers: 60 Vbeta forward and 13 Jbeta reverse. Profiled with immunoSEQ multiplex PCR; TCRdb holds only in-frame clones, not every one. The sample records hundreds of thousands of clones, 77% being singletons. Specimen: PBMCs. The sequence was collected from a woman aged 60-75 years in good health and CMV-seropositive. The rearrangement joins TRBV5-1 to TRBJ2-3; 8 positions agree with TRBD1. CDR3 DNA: TGCGCCAGCAGCGAACCGGGACAGGGCACAGATACGCAGTATTTT. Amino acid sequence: CASSEPGQGTDTQYF. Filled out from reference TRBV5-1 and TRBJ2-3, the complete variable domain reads KAGVTQTPRYLIKTRGQQVTLSCSPISGHRSVSWYQQTPGQGLQFLFEYFSETQRNKGNFPGRFSGRQFSNSRSEMNVSTLELGDSALYLCASSEPGQGTDTQYFGPGTRLTVL.